One and the same sample provided the 3 T cell receptor beta chains below, sequenced in a study of T-cell reconstitution after alpha-beta-depleted transplantation in children. TCRbeta library preparation incorporated unique molecular identifiers. In TCRdb, the PCR reads were re-called with MiXCR into one record per CDR3 protein. In the table there are about 460,000 distinct CDR3 sequences, 12% of which are singletons. The sequencing used PBMCs from the stem cell graft donor, collected from the stem cell graft. Receptors were obtained from a human donor who donated a stem cell graft to a child with combined immunodeficiency.

About this clonotype: Because the CDR3 is missing its conserved closing phenylalanine or tryptophan, this is likely a read error. The chain carries TRBV12-3 or TRBV12-4 and TRBJ2-2; D gene uncertain. With 7 bases removed from V and 3 bases from J, the gap between germline ends came to 6 bases. This CDR3 region has 12 residues. The CDR3 is CASNLDTGELFS. The CDR3, as DNA: TGTGCCAGCAATCTAGACACCGGGGAGCTGTTTTCT.

As to this clonotype: In this CDR3 the conserved last residue, phenylalanine or tryptophan, is missing, so a read error is likely. The gene calls are TRBV6-2 or TRBV6-3 and TRBJ2-1; 9 bases agree with TRBD1. The CDR3 sequence is 15 residues long. The ends lost 1 base at V and 3 bases at J; junction bases unmatched: 1. Germline CDR1 and CDR2: MNHEY and SVGEGT. The CDR3 nucleotides are TGTGCCAGCAGTTACTTGGGACAGGGCTACAATGAGCAGTTCGTC. Residues: CASSYLGQGYNEQFV.

The CDR3 loop is CASSLGRDIYSYGYTF. The CDR3 nucleotides read TGCGCCAGCAGTCTTGGTAGGGACATATACAGCTATGGCTACACCTTC. The chain couples TRBV4-3 to TRBJ1-2, with D perhaps matching TRBD1 (6 bases). The V end lost 6 bases, the J end lost 4 bases, and 21 bases lay between the germline ends. The germline V gene has CDR1 LGHNA and CDR2 YSLEER. The CDR3 extends over 16 amino acids.